These 30 T cell receptor beta chains came from one sample sequenced in a study of type 1 and type 2 diabetes patients. The PCR template was genomic DNA. Multiplex PCR with 30 forward and 13 reverse primers amplified the TCR beta CDR3. TCRdb re-derived calls from the multiplex PCR reads in MiXCR, one entry per CDR3 protein. The repertoire holds about 250,000 distinct CDR3 sequences, with around 47% as singletons. The source material was peripheral blood mononuclear cells (PBMCs). The receptors were sampled from a man between 18 and 35 years old with type 2 diabetes.

The rearrangement uses TRBV19 and TRBJ2-2, with D perhaps being TRBD1 or TRBD2 (5 bases each). V was pared by 5 bases and J by 6 bases, with 25 bases between. CDR1 is LNHDA, CDR2 SQIVND, per germline (reference sequence). The CDR3 loop spans 18 amino acids. The CDR3 bases are TGTGCCAGTAGTGTAATGTTCGGGGTCGAGGGGTCGGCCGGGGAGCTGTTTTTT. As protein: CASSVMFGVEGSAGELFF.

The chain has TRBV11-2 and TRBJ1-1; D gene ambiguous. Germline V gene data show CDR1 as SGHAT and CDR2 as FQNNGV. The V gene lost 2 bases and the J gene lost 1 base, with 8 bases spanning the gap. The CDR3 length is 14 residues. For the CDR3, the DNA is TGTGCCAGCAGCTTACAGGCCACGAACACTGAAGCTTTCTTT. Translated, it gives CASSLQATNTEAFF.

This clonotype has more than one count but fewer than ten. The V gene is TRBV6-2 or TRBV6-3, the J gene TRBJ2-5; TRBD2 aligns across 7 bases. The CDR3 loop spans 16 amino acids. CDR1 and CDR2 (germline): MNHEY, SVGEGT. V trimming: 4 bases; J trimming: 5 bases; junction bases outside the gene matches: 13. CDR3 coding DNA: TGTGCCAGCAGTTCACCCAAAGCGGGGAGGCAGGAGACCCAGTACTTC. Its protein product is CASSSPKAGRQETQYF.

This clonotype appeared a single time. The rearrangement links TRBV7-9 to TRBJ1-2; D is undetermined. V was trimmed by 1 base and J by 0 bases, leaving 9 bases between them. The CDR3 length is 15 residues. Germline V lookup: CDR1 SEHNR, CDR2 FQNEAQ (reference sequence). The DNA for the CDR3 is TGTGCCAGCAGCTTAGGGTTCGCGGCTAACTATGGCTACACCTTC. Residues: CASSLGFAANYGYTF. Based on the CDR3 plus reference TRBV7-9 and TRBJ1-2, the full variable domain is DTGVSQNPRHKITKRGQNVTFRCDPISEHNRLYWYRQTLGQGPEFLTYFQNEAQLEKSRLLSDRFSAERPKGSFSTLEIQRTEQGDSAMYLCASSLGFAANYGYTFGSGTRLTVV.

This clonotype was seen more than once but under ten times. The gene calls are TRBV19 and TRBJ1-5, with D possibly matching TRBD1 (6 bases). The CDR3 extends over 15 amino acids. The V gene's germline CDR1 is LNHDA and CDR2 SQIVND (reference sequence). Trimming took off 6 bases at V and 0 bases at J, with 12 bases between the two ends. The CDR3 loop is CASSRGAYSNQPQHF. The CDR3 DNA reads TGTGCCAGTAGCCGGGGGGCATATAGCAATCAGCCCCAGCATTTT.

This clonotype was picked up a small number of times. This chain uses TRBV9 with TRBJ2-6; possibly TRBD1 for D (5 bases). The CDR3 is made up of 21 amino acids. Germline-derived CDR1 and CDR2 are SGDLS and YYNGEE. The V end was cut by 0 bases, the J end by 2 bases, with 24 bases between. In DNA form, the CDR3 reads TGTGCCAGCAGCGTAGAGAAGGAGAATTCAGGGTTGCTTCCTGGGGCCAACGTCCTGACTTTC. It encodes CASSVEKENSGLLPGANVLTF.

This chain uses TRBV18 with TRBJ2-5, with 7 bases matching TRBD1. In germline, CDR1 is KGHSH, CDR2 LQKENI. The CDR3 spans 15 residues. V lost 5 bases, J lost 2 bases, and 8 bases stayed unmatched. The CDR3 region has the DNA TGTGCCAGCTCATCAGGACAGGTAGTACAAGAGACCCAGTACTTC. This codes for CASSSGQVVQETQYF.

This chain links TRBV27 with TRBJ1-5, with TRBD1 as a possible D gene (5 bases). The CDR3 runs 13 residues. Trimming cost V 3 bases and J 6 bases, with 9 bases left between them. Germline loops: CDR1 MNHEY, CDR2 SMNVEV (reference sequence). The CDR3 protein is CASSLSGVQPQHF. As DNA, the CDR3 is TGTGCCAGCAGTTTGTCGGGGGTTCAGCCCCAGCATTTT.

Concerning this clonotype itself: Germline and junction disagree at one end, which may indicate a read error. This rearrangement joins TRBV11-3 to TRBJ2-3, with 8 bases lining up with TRBD2. Germline assignment: CDR1 SGHNT and CDR2 YENEEA. The CDR3 loop spans 14 amino acids. CDR3: CASSHLRRGVVQYF. Here the CDR3 DNA reads TGCGCCAGCAGCCACTTACGGCGGGGGGTAGTGCAGTATTTT. Full variable domain (rest looked up from reference TRBV11-3 and TRBJ2-3): EAGVVQSPRYKIIEKKQPVAFWCNPISGHNTLYWYLQNLGQGPELLIRYENEEAVDDSQLPKDRFSAERLKGVDSTLKIQPAELGDSAVYLCASSHLRRGVVQYFGPGTRLTVL.

Details on this clonotype: A read error may explain this, as a much larger clone is one base away. This chain links TRBV15 with TRBJ2-7; 8 nucleotides agree with TRBD1. In germline, CDR1 is LNHNV, CDR2 YYDKDF (reference sequence). The CDR3 length is 14 residues. The V and J ends lost 8 bases and 1 base, in that order; junction bases with no gene match: 7. In DNA, the CDR3 is TGTGCCACCGGTTTAGGACAGGGATCCTACGAGCAGTACTTC. Protein: CATGLGQGSYEQYF. The full variable domain, rest sourced from reference TRBV15 and TRBJ2-7, is DAMVIQNPRYQVTQFGKPVTLSCSQTLNHNVMYWYQQKSSQAPKLLFHYYDKDFNNEADTPDNFQSRRPNTSFCFLDIRSPGLGDTAMYLCATGLGQGSYEQYFGPGTRLTVT.

The chain employs TRBV7-9 and TRBJ2-5; D is uncertain. V was trimmed by 2 bases and J by 7 bases, leaving 11 bases between them. The germline gives CDR1 SEHNR, CDR2 FQNEAQ (reference sequence). The length of the CDR3 is 13 residues. CDR3: CASSLKSDGTQYF. In DNA, the CDR3 is TGTGCCAGCAGCTTAAAATCAGATGGGACCCAGTACTTC.

This clonotype was seen only a few times. The chain carries TRBV7-6 and TRBJ1-6, with D perhaps matching TRBD1 (6 bases). V lost 5 bases, J lost 2 bases, and 13 bases lay in between. Germline loops: CDR1 SGHVS, CDR2 FNYEAQ. The CDR3 consists of 16 residues. CDR3 region: CASSHARQAYNSPLHF. CDR3 DNA: TGTGCCAGCAGCCATGCAAGACAGGCCTATAATTCACCCCTCCACTTT.

The chain links TRBV13 to TRBJ2-7, with a possible D match to TRBD1 (6 bases). This CDR3 region has 14 residues. The V and J ends lost 6 bases and 1 base respectively, with 13 bases between them. In germline, CDR1 is PRHDT, CDR2 FYEKMQ (reference sequence). The DNA for the CDR3 is TGTGCCAGCAGGATACAGGGCCGGTCCTACGAGCAGTACTTC. Amino acids: CASRIQGRSYEQYF.

V gene TRBV2 combines with J gene TRBJ1-2; 8 bases map to TRBD1. The germline V gene has CDR1 SNHLY and CDR2 FYNNEI. J lost 7 bases, V lost 3 bases, and 4 bases had no gene match. The CDR3 length is 13 residues. This CDR3 is CASSEGQEGGYTF. The CDR3 region has the DNA TGTGCCAGCAGTGAGGGACAGGAGGGTGGCTACACCTTC.

A few counts support this clonotype. The chain uses TRBV14 and TRBJ2-6; 13 bases align to TRBD2. Germline V CDR1 and CDR2: SGHDN, FVKESK. The CDR3 extends over 18 amino acids. V lost 5 bases, J lost 2 bases, and 6 bases stayed unmatched. The CDR3 protein is CASSGTSGKFTGANVLTF. CDR3 sequence (DNA): TGTGCCAGCAGCGGGACTAGCGGGAAATTCACTGGGGCCAACGTCCTGACTTTC.

This clonotype was observed once. A much larger clone differs from this one at a single base, so this may be a read error. This chain joins TRBV2 and TRBJ2-2; D possibly corresponds to TRBD2 (5 bases). CDR3 size: 11 residues. Per the germline V gene, CDR1 is SNHLY and CDR2 is FYNNEI. The CDR3 nucleotides read TGTGCCAGCATATCCGACGGGGAGCTGTCTTTT. It is translated as CASISDGELSF.

The chain recombines TRBV5-1 with TRBJ1-3, with D uncertain. Germline lookup yields CDR1 SGHRS and CDR2 YFSETQ. This CDR3 comprises 14 residues. With 0 bases removed from V and 0 bases from J, the gap between germline ends came to 4 bases. The DNA for the CDR3 is TGCGCCAGCAGCTTGGCCCCCTCTGGAAACACCATATATTTT. It codes for CASSLAPSGNTIYF. The full variable domain, completed using reference TRBV5-1 and TRBJ1-3, is KAGVTQTPRYLIKTRGQQVTLSCSPISGHRSVSWYQQTPGQGLQFLFEYFSETQRNKGNFPGRFSGRQFSNSRSEMNVSTLELGDSALYLCASSLAPSGNTIYFGEGSWLTVV.

This chain links TRBV12-3 or TRBV12-4 with TRBJ1-1, with D possibly matching TRBD1 (5 bases). This CDR3 is 14 amino acids long. Between the trimmed V and J ends, which lost 6 bases and 4 bases, there was a span of 15 bases. The DNA for the CDR3 is TGTGCCAGCAGAATATCCGGGGGGGGCACTGAAGCTTTCTTT. It specifies CASRISGGGTEAFF.

This clonotype turned up a few times. The chain is built from TRBV4-1 and TRBJ1-5; no firm D call. The CDR3 is 16 residues long. From germline, CDR1 is MGHRA and CDR2 YSYEKL. V was pared by 5 bases and J by 2 bases, with 16 bases between. In nucleotides, the CDR3 is TGCGCCAGCAGCAAAACCCGGGGTTGGCGCAATCAGCCCCAGCATTTT. This gives the protein CASSKTRGWRNQPQHF.

Remarks on this clonotype: The conserved final phenylalanine or tryptophan is absent from the CDR3, which likely points to a read error. V gene TRBV19 combines with J gene TRBJ2-1, with 12 bases aligning to TRBD2. V shed 3 bases and J 7 bases; nucleotides not matched to a gene: 4. Germline-derived CDR1 and CDR2 are LNHDA and SQIVND (reference sequence). The CDR3 is made up of 15 amino acids. In DNA form, the CDR3 reads TGTGCCAGTAGTATGACTAGCGGGAGCCGAAATGAGCAGTTCTCC. Protein product: CASSMTSGSRNEQFS.

This clonotype was counted between two and nine times. The V gene is TRBV19, the J gene TRBJ2-2, with D perhaps matching TRBD2 (6 bases). Germline CDR1 reads LNHDA; CDR2 reads SQIVND (reference sequence). CDR3 size: 15 residues. V was shortened by 7 bases and J by 2 bases, with 14 bases between the two germline ends. This chain's CDR3 is CASTVEGPNTGELFF. The DNA for the CDR3 is TGTGCCAGTACGGTGGAGGGACCAAACACCGGGGAGCTGTTTTTT. The full variable domain, with the rest looked up from reference TRBV19 and TRBJ2-2, is DGGITQSPKYLFRKEGQNVTLSCEQNLNHDAMYWYRQDPGQGLRLIYYSQIVNDFQKGDIAEGYSVSREKKESFPLTVTSAQKNPTAFYLCASTVEGPNTGELFFGEGSRLTVL.

This clonotype came up many times. V gene TRBV25-1 combines with J gene TRBJ1-2; 7 nucleotides align to TRBD1. The J segment lost 6 bases and the V segment lost 8 bases, leaving 12 bases of the junction unmatched. The length of the CDR3 is 14 residues. CDR1 is MGHDK, CDR2 SYGVNS, per germline. Here the CDR3 DNA reads TGTGCCAGCGGGGGGGACAGATCAGATCATGGCTACACCTTC. Protein product: CASGGDRSDHGYTF.

This clonotype was seen once. The chain recombines TRBV5-4 with TRBJ2-5; D remains ambiguous. Near its end, the DNA agrees better with TRBJ2-1, so the J call may be wrong. The germline V gene encodes CDR1 SGHNT and CDR2 YYREEE (reference sequence). This CDR3 contains 13 residues. CDR3 region: CASSLDRLSEQFF. CDR3 coding DNA: TGTGCCAGCAGCTTGGATAGGTTAAGTGAGCAGTTCTTC.

The chain employs TRBV5-1 and TRBJ1-5; TRBD1 is a possible D gene (5 bases). Trimming cost V 3 bases and J 0 bases, with 7 bases left between them. The CDR3 totals 14 residues. Germline loops: CDR1 SGHRS, CDR2 YFSETQ. CDR3: CASSWGDSNQPQHF. In nucleotides, the CDR3 is TGCGCCAGCAGCTGGGGGGATAGCAATCAGCCCCAGCATTTT. The variable domain in full, completed from reference TRBV5-1 and TRBJ1-5, reads KAGVTQTPRYLIKTRGQQVTLSCSPISGHRSVSWYQQTPGQGLQFLFEYFSETQRNKGNFPGRFSGRQFSNSRSEMNVSTLELGDSALYLCASSWGDSNQPQHFGDGTRLSIL.

V is TRBV6-6 and J is TRBJ2-5, with 8 bases matching TRBD2. Per the germline V gene, CDR1 is MNHNY and CDR2 is SVGAGI (reference sequence). CDR3 size: 14 residues. Trimming took 8 bases from V and 2 from J; bases not matched to a gene: 7. The CDR3: CASGVAGGQETQYF. The CDR3 DNA sequence: TGTGCCAGCGGGGTGGCGGGGGGACAAGAGACCCAGTACTTC.

In the case of this clonotype: The conserved phenylalanine or tryptophan is not found at the CDR3 terminus, so this likely reflects a read error. The chain links TRBV19 to TRBJ1-5; 10 bases map to TRBD1. This CDR3 is 16 amino acids long. Per the germline V gene, CDR1 is LNHDA and CDR2 is SQIVND (reference sequence). With V trimmed by 7 bases and J by 6 bases, 12 bases remained unmatched. CDR3 loop: CASKAPGTGVSQPQHY. CDR3 sequence (DNA): TGTGCCAGTAAAGCCCCCGGGACAGGGGTCAGTCAGCCCCAGCATTAT.

This chain uses TRBV7-8 with TRBJ2-7; perhaps TRBD1 as D (6 bases). The CDR3 spans 12 residues. V shed 9 bases and J shed 5 bases, with 14 bases lying between them. Germline V gives CDR1 SGHVS, CDR2 FQNEAQ. The CDR3, as DNA: TGTGCCAGTAGTCCCCGGGACAACGAGCAGTACTTC. Encoded protein: CASSPRDNEQYF. The whole variable domain, remainder taken from reference TRBV7-8 and TRBJ2-7, is GAGVSQSPRYKVAKRGQDVALRCDPISGHVSLFWYQQALGQGPEFLTYFQNEAQLDKSGLPSDRFFAERPEGSVSTLKIQRTQQEDSAVYLCASSPRDNEQYFGPGTRLTVT.

The V call is TRBV6-6, the J call TRBJ1-2; D gene unclear. V lost 0 bases to trimming and J lost 3 bases, with 11 bases between them. Per the germline V gene, CDR1 is MNHNY and CDR2 is SVGAGI (reference sequence). This CDR3 is built from 15 residues. CDR3 protein: CASSYSRGADYGYTF. CDR3 in DNA: TGTGCCAGCAGTTACTCGAGAGGTGCAGACTATGGCTACACCTTC.

V is TRBV2 and J is TRBJ1-4; D is perhaps TRBD1 (6 bases). The CDR3 contains 12 residues. Germline-derived CDR1 and CDR2 are SNHLY and FYNNEI. V lost 7 bases and J 10 bases, leaving 13 bases between the germline ends. CDR3 loop: CASISGGGKLFF. In DNA, the CDR3 is TGTGCCAGCATTTCGGGGGGCGGAAAACTGTTTTTT.

The chain uses TRBV20-1 and TRBJ2-5, with no clear D. From germline, CDR1 is DFQATT and CDR2 SNEGSKA (reference sequence). Between the trimmed V and J ends, which lost 5 bases and 5 bases, there was a span of 12 bases. The CDR3 has 12 residues. CDR3 protein: CSAAIIGETQYF. The DNA of the CDR3 is TGCAGTGCTGCCATTATTGGGGAGACCCAGTACTTC.